This TCR beta chain emerged from a study of cytomegalovirus exposure and HLA in healthy donors. Study conclusions and caveats: TRBV6-2, TRBV6-3 and some other V segments were excluded as indistinguishable. Presence/absence analyses assumed roughly uniform sequencing depth across donors, which may not hold.

Turning to this clone: The antigen remains unidentified.

Both 60 Vbeta primers and 13 Jbeta primers went into the PCR. Clones were read by immunoSEQ multiplex PCR, and TCRdb kept only the in-frame ones, dropping some. Of some 90,000 clones in the sample, 76% were seen once. The V end was cut by 3 bases, the J end by 0 bases, with 8 bases between. Germline V gene sequence: CDR1 SGHVS, CDR2 FNYEAQ. The CDR3 is 14 residues long. The source of this sequence is a man aged 35-49 years in good health and CMV-seronegative. The sequencing sample was made of PBMCs. V usage is TRBV7-6 and J usage is TRBJ1-1; D not certain. The DNA for the CDR3 is TGTGCCAGCAGCTTTGTCACTCTGAACACTGAAGCTTTCTTT. Its protein is CASSFVTLNTEAFF.